This entry describes one T cell receptor (beta chain). The antigen remains unidentified. The sample has other DNA sequences that encode this CDR3 too. The data derive from a study of shared clonotypes between healthy human individuals. Study overall: Used for every donor were three CD4 naive, three CD4 memory, two CD8 naive and one CD8 memory plate.

Study results and caveats: Only blood samples were collected, and tissue repertoires likely differ. On the whole, naive subsets had larger estimated richness than memory subsets had.

The CDR3 has 14 residues. V lost 2 bases, J lost 5 bases, and 12 bases lay in between. The germline gives CDR1 MNHEY, CDR2 SMNVEV (reference sequence). CD45RO-negative, CCR7-positively selected cells formed the naive CD8 fraction, excluding terminally differentiated effector memory CD45RA+ cells. The method was immunoSEQ multiplex PCR; TCRdb's version includes in-frame clones alone and lacks a portion of them. The sample shows about 820,000 clones, about 92% of them seen only once. Sequenced: naive CD8+ T cells sorted from blood. The TCR comes from a man aged 30 to 45 in good health. The V gene is TRBV27, the J gene TRBJ2-5; tentatively, D is TRBD2 (6 bases). The CDR3 is CASSLLGAGETQYF. The CDR3 nucleotides are TGTGCCAGCAGTTTACTGGGAGCGGGCGAGACCCAGTACTTC.